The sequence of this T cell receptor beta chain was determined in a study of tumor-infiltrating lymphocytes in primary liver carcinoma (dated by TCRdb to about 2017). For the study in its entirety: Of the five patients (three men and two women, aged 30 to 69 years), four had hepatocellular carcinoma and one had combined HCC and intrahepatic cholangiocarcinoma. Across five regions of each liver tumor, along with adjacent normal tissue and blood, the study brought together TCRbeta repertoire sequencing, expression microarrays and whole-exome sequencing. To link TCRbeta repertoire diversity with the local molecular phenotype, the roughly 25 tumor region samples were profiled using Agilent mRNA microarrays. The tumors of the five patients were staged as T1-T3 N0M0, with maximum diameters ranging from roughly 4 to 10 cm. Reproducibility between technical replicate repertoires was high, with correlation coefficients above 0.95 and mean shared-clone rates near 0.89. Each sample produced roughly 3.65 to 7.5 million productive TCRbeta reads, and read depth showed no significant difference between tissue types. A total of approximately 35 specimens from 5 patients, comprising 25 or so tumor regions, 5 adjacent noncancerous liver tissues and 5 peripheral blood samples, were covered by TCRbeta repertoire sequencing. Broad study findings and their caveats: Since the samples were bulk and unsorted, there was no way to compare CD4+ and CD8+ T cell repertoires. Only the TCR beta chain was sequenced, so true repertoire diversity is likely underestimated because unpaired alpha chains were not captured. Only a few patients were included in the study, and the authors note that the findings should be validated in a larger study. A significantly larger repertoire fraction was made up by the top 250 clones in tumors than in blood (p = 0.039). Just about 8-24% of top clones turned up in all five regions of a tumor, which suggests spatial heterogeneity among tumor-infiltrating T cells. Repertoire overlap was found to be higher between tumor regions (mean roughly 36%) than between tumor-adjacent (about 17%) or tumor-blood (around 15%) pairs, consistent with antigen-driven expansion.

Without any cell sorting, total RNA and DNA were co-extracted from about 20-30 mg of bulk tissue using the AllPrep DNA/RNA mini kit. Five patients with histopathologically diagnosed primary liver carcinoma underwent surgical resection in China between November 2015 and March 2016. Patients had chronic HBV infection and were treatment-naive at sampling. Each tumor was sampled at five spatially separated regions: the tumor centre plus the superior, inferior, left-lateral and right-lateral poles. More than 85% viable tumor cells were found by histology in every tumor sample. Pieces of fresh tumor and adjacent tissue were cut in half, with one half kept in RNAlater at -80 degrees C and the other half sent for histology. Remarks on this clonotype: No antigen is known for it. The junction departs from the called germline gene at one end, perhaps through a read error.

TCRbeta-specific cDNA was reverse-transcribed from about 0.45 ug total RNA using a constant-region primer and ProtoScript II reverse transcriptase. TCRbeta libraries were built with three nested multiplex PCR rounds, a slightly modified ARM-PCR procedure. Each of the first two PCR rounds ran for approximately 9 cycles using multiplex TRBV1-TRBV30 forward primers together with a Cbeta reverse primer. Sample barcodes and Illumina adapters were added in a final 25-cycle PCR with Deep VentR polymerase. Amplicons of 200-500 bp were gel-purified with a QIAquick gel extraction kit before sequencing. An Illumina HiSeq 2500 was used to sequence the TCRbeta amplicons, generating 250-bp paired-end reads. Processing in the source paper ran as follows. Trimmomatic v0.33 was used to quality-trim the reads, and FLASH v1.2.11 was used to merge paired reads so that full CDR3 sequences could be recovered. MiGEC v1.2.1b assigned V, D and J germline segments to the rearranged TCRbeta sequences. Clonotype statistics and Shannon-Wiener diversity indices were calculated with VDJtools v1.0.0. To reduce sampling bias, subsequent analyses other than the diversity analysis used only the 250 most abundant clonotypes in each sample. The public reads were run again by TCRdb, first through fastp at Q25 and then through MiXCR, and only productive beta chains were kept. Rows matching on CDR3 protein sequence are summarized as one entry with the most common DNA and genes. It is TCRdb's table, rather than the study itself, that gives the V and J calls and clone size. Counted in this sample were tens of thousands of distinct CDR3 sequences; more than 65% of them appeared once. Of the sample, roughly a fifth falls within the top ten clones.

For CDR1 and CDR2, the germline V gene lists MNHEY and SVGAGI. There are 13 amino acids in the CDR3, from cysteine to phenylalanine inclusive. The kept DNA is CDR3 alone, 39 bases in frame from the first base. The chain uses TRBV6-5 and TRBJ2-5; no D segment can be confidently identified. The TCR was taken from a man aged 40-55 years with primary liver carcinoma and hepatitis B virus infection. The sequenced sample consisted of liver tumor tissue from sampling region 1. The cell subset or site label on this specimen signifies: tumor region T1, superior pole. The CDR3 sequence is CANNKGSQESQYF. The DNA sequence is TGTGCCAACAATAAAGGCAGTCAAGAGAGCCAGTACTTC.